This TCR beta chain was identified in a study of blood T cell repertoires in COVID-19 (dated by TCRdb to 2019 to 2021). At the level of the whole study: The collaborator samples originated in the United States, Italy and Spain and spanned the acute and convalescent phases of COVID-19. The prospective study material was composed of cDNA or gDNA derived from T cells, B-cell-depleted T cells, or PBMCs. The dataset comprised deeply sampled blood TCRbeta repertoires from subjects exposed to, actively infected with, or recovered from COVID-19. The repertoires were made available in a free public database intended to serve as a resource for research on the immune response to SARS-CoV-2. Samples were obtained from the ongoing ImmuneRACE study (first 160 participants) and from 1,254 subjects provided by 6 global collaborators. Nearly every sample came with metadata listing a de-identified subject ID, COVID-19 status, age in years and sex. Where HLA class I and class II types were available, the types were taken from metadata supplied by the sample provider, not from assay-based typing. What the research found in general, with its limitations: The amount of clinical and demographic metadata varied by source and participant and was provided uncurated.

The germline ends are 17 bases apart after V is trimmed by 3 bases and J by 5 bases. The CDR3 has 14 amino acids, counting the end cysteine and phenylalanine. The retained sequence is limited to the CDR3, 42 bases, with the frame set at the first base. The germline V gene encodes CDR1 GTSNPN and CDR2 SVGIG (reference sequence). The immunoSEQ Assay, a bias-controlled multiplex PCR, was used to amplify TCRbeta CDR3 regions from genomic DNA. The original pipeline was this. The number of nucleated cells in each sample was estimated by amplification of reference gene primers within the assay. To quantify the absolute abundance of each unique TCRbeta CDR3 rearrangement, sequence reads were collapsed and filtered. For each sample, productive Simpson clonality was calculated as the square root of Simpson's diversity index across productive rearrangements. What TCRdb holds here is the immuneACCESS table cut down to in-frame rearrangements. Part of the clones is not present; checked against another copy, under half of the missing clones reflect an unresolved V gene, and the others are unexplained. That table is the source of V, J and clone size, and D and trimming were worked out from the DNA. The sample data list fewer than 80,000 clones, and about 74% of these were observed just once. The top ten clonotypes cover roughly 30% of the sample.

Collaborating institutions collected whole blood in K2EDTA tubes following their own protocols. For TCRbeta analysis, collaborators shipped samples in one of three forms: frozen whole blood, isolated PBMCs, or DNA extracted from either of those sample types. Comment on this clone: Its antigen remains undetermined. Qualities for individual bases were not recorded, and no much larger clone is one base off.

The sequenced sample was peripheral blood. The chain joins TRBV30 to TRBJ2-7, with a weak D call of TRBD1 (6 bases match). The clonotype comes from a woman of 80 years or more with acute or convalescent COVID-19. The bases are TGTGCCTGGAGCAGGGGAGAACCCTACGACGAGCAGTACTTC. Its translation is CAWSRGEPYDEQYF.